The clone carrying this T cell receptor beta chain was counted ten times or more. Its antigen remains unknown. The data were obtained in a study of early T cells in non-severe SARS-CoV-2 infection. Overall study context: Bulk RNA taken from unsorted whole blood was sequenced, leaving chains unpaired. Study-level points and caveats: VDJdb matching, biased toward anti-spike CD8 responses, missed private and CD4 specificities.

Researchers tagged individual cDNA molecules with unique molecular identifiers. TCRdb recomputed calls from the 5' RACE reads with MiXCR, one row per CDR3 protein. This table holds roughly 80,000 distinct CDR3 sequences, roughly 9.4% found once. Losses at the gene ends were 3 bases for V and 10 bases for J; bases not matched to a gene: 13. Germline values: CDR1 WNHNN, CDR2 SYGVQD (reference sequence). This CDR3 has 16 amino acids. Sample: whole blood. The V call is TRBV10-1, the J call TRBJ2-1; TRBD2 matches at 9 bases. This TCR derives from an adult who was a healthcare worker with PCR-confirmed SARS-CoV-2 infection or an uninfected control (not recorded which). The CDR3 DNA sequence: TGCGCCAGCAGTGAAGTTGGCGGCGGGAGGGCAGAGGAGCAGTTCTTC. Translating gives CASSEVGGGRAEEQFF.